Listed below are T cell receptor beta chains from one sample, sequenced in a study of beta chain features in type 1 diabetes. TCRdb's table, derived via immunoSEQ multiplex PCR, lists solely in-frame clones and lacks some. The sample gives under 300,000 clones, approximately 15% of which show up once; just under 0.02% is in the top ten. The sequenced material came from naive CD4+ T cells from blood. The receptor source for this set is a man aged 25-45 years with type 1 diabetes. CDR3s include the opening cysteine and the closing phenylalanine or tryptophan. The D gene is left open where the match is weak. Clone size appears in some rows only: once, few, many, or a class for an expanded clone.

v_call	j_call	d_call	clone_size	cdr3_aa	cdr3_nt
TRBV7-2	TRBJ2-5	-	-	CASSKGGVLETQYF	TGTGCCAGCAGCAAAGGCGGGGTTTTAGAGACCCAGTACTTC
TRBV18	TRBJ2-3	TRBD1	few	CASSPPGQSTDTQYF	TGTGCCAGCTCACCACCGGGACAGAGCACAGATACGCAGTATTTT
TRBV6-1	TRBJ2-1	TRBD2	-	CASRRAGVAYNEQFF	TGTGCCAGCAGACGAGCGGGAGTCGCCTACAATGAGCAGTTCTTC
TRBV19	TRBJ2-3	TRBD2	-	CASRSQREILDTQYF	TGTGCCAGTAGGTCACAGCGGGAGATACTAGATACGCAGTATTTT
TRBV7-2	TRBJ2-3	TRBD2	-	CASSSSGSGTDTQYF	TGTGCCAGCAGCTCTAGCGGGAGTGGCACAGATACGCAGTATTTT
TRBV5-1	TRBJ1-5	-	few	CASSQDPSGSNQPQHF	TGCGCCAGCAGCCAAGACCCAAGCGGGAGCAATCAGCCCCAGCATTTT
TRBV29-1	TRBJ2-5	TRBD2	-	CSVDLSGGAGTQYF	TGCAGCGTTGATCTAAGCGGGGGGGCAGGGACCCAGTACTTC
TRBV28	TRBJ2-5	-	-	CASSLSSQETQYF	TGTGCCAGCAGTTTATCATCCCAAGAGACCCAGTACTTC
TRBV30	TRBJ2-1	TRBD1	few	CAWVDRGYNEQFF	TGTGCCTGGGTGGACAGGGGATACAATGAGCAGTTCTTC
TRBV6-5	TRBJ1-1	-	few	CASSYAGEAFF	TGTGCCAGCAGTTACGCGGGGGAAGCTTTCTTT
TRBV5-1	TRBJ2-7	TRBD1	-	CASSLRTGGDYEQYF	TGCGCCAGCAGCTTGCGGACAGGGGGCGATTACGAGCAGTACTTC
TRBV6-5	TRBJ2-7	-	-	CASSRNPDKGYEQYF	TGTGCCAGCAGTCGAAACCCTGATAAGGGGTACGAGCAGTACTTC
TRBV10-3	TRBJ2-7	TRBD2	-	CAISESVTGTRFKQYF	TGTGCCATCAGTGAGTCGGTGACCGGGACTAGGTTTAAGCAGTACTTC
TRBV15	TRBJ2-1	TRBD2	few	CATSTGRGVPYNEQFF	TGTGCCACCAGCACTGGCCGGGGGGTCCCCTACAATGAGCAGTTCTTC
TRBV30	TRBJ2-1	TRBD2	-	CAWSPGLASNEQFF	TGTGCCTGGAGTCCGGGACTAGCTTCCAATGAGCAGTTCTTC
TRBV5-1	TRBJ1-1	TRBD1	few	CASSLQGGRAEAFF	TGCGCCAGCAGTTTGCAGGGGGGTCGCGCTGAAGCTTTCTTT
TRBV2	TRBJ1-2	-	-	CASSPRGGQLNYGYTF	TGTGCCAGCAGCCCTCGGGGAGGGCAGCTTAACTATGGCTACACCTTC
TRBV11-3	TRBJ2-1	TRBD2	-	CASSLGTSTYNEQFF	TGTGCCAGCAGCTTAGGGACTAGCACCTACAATGAGCAGTTCTTC
TRBV7-9	TRBJ2-1	-	-	CASSSSLAVEQFF	TGTGCCAGCAGCTCCTCCCTGGCGGTGGAGCAGTTCTTC
TRBV29-1	TRBJ1-1	-	few	CSVETNMNTEAFF	TGCAGCGTTGAAACGAACATGAACACTGAAGCTTTCTTT
TRBV5-1	TRBJ2-5	TRBD1	few	CASSNPGGRETQYF	TGCGCCAGCAGCAATCCAGGGGGTCGAGAGACCCAGTACTTC
TRBV5-1	TRBJ2-7	-	-	CASSLAMGREQYF	TGCGCCAGCAGCTTGGCCATGGGGCGCGAGCAGTACTTC
TRBV25-1	TRBJ1-1	TRBD1	-	CASSDRTGRTEAFF	TGTGCCAGCAGTGATAGGACAGGGAGGACTGAAGCTTTCTTT
TRBV30	TRBJ2-2	-	-	CAWNQGATDTGELFF	TGTGCCTGGAATCAGGGTGCGACTGACACCGGGGAGCTGTTTTTT